This T cell receptor beta chain was recovered during a study of blood T cell repertoires in COVID-19. Study-wide background: COVID-19 samples from acute and convalescent phases originated in the United States, Italy and Spain. T cells, B-cell-depleted T cells, or PBMCs provided the cDNA or gDNA that served as material.

Libraries were prepared by immunoSEQ multiplex PCR; TCRdb keeps only in-frame clonotypes and omits some of them. The sample lists fewer than 200,000 clones; around 80% were seen once. The V gene's germline CDR1 is MGHRA and CDR2 YSYEKL. V was clipped by 3 bases and J by 2 bases; unmatched bases: 4. The CDR3 is 15 amino acids. The sample was peripheral blood. This rearrangement joins TRBV4-1 to TRBJ1-1; TRBD1 matches at 9 bases. This TCR derives from a woman between 65 and 79 years old who had recovered from COVID-19. The CDR3 loop is CASSHGDRVNTEAFF. The CDR3, as DNA: TGCGCCAGCAGCCACGGGGACAGGGTCAACACTGAAGCTTTCTTT.